The T cell receptor beta chain described here comes from a study of regulatory T cells in long-lasting Graves disease. This clonotype was observed a few times. CDR3-region Arm-PCR and iRepertoire HTBI primers produced the TCR beta libraries. TCRdb processed the multiplex PCR reads anew with MiXCR; each CDR3 protein has one entry. Among about 220,000 distinct CDR3 sequences listed, approximately 18% were seen once. Germline lookup yields CDR1 MDHEN and CDR2 SYDVKM. This CDR3 comprises 11 residues. Trimming shortened V by 7 bases and J by 3 bases, and 6 bases separated the two germline ends. Time point meaning: newly diagnosed GD, antithyroid drugs for less than 3 months. RNA isolated from PBMCs was used to make the TCR library. American Thyroid Association guidelines served as the basis for diagnosing Graves' disease. The sample was also linked to a second study, of T cells in Graves' hyperthyroidism and ophthalmopathy. That source notes: Patients were aged 18 to 65, had disease duration under 2 months, and had newly diagnosed hyperthyroidism. Ophthalmopathy was distinguished from stable hyperthyroidism by 13 V-J signatures.

This sequence was found in a woman under 40 with Graves disease. The sample consisted of peripheral blood mononuclear cells (PBMCs), taken at new diagnosis, from a patient treated with antithyroid drugs. The chain carries TRBV28 and TRBJ2-5; D is ambiguous. The DNA of the CDR3 is TGTGCCAGCACGAGGAAAGAGACCCAGTACTTC. This sequence encodes CASTRKETQYF.